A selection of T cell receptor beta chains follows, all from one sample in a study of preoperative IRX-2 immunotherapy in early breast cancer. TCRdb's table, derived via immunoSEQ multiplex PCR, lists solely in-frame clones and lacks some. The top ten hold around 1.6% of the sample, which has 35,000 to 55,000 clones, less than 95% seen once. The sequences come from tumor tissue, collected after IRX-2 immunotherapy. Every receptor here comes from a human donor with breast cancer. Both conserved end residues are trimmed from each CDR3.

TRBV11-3,ASSPDGSLGEQY
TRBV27,ASSLQQGERMNTEAF
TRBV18,ASSDTGGSGNTIY
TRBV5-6,ASSFDRAGGYT
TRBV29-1,SVLGQGASDTQY
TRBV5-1,ASSFESNTGELF
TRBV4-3,ASSQGTADEQY
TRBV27,ASSPGQNGDYEQY
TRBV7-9,ASSTRPGGEQY
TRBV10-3,AIGNRGNQPQH
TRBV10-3,AISAGVGQPQH
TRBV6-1,ASSSSGTEGNTIY
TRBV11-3,ASSLGLTDTQY
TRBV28,ASSFPEGTGELF
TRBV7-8,ASSLHTGRETQY
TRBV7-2,ASSLVGTGVGEQF
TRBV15,ATSREWGTDTQY
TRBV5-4,ASSPQGQSYEQY
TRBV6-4,ASSDPGRDEQF
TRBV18,ASSPPIWPTKYNEQF
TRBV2,ASSPRQGGYYEQY
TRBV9,ASSSLYWAGESPNYGYT
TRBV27,ASRQPGLAGAANTGELF
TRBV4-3,ASSQPGTGVCFYNEQF
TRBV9,ASSAFPGTGGYGYT
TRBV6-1,ASSEMSAFNQPQH
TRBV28,ASSGGNQPQH
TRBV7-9,ASSLWGATEAF
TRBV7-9,ASSLGRQLNTEAF
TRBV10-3,AISESERGGQH
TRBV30,AWIPGVAKNIQY
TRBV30,AWSFQGHSGNTIY
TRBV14,ASTRSGQGAYEQY
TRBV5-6,ASSLGLQLYEQY
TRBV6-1,ASSRQESQY
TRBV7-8,ASSTEALSQF
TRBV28,ASSLGQWSSYEQY
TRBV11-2,ASSPLGRSDTEAF
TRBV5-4,ASSSGPRGEETQY
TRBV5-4,ASSLPGQLNYGYT
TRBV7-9,ASSQPVAGPSTDTQY
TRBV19,ASSKRADGSPQH
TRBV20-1,SARDRGESN
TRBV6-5,ASSGVNSNQPQH
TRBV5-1,ASSVSPPGQGFTGELF
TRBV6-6,ASRIQNTEAF
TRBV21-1,ASSMRTGWNYGYT
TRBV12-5,ASGLGSGSADTQY
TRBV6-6,ASSPTTGNTIY
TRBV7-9,ASSRGSADTQY